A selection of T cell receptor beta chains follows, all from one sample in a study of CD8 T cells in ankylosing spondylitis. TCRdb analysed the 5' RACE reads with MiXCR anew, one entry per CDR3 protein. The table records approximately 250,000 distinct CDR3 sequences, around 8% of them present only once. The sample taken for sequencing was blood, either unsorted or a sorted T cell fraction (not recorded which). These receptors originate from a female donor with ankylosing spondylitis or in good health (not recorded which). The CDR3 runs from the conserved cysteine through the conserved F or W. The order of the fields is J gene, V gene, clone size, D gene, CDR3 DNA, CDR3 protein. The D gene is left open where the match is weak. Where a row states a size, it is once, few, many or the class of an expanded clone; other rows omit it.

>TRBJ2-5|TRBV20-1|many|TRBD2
TGCAGTGCTAGCAGACTAGCGGGAAAGGGAGAGACCCAGTACTTC
CSASRLAGKGETQYF
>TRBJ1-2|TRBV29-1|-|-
TGCAGCGTTTATCGGGACACGATCGCTACCTTC
CSVYRDTIATF
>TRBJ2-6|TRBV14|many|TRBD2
TGTGCCAGCAGCCACCCGGGACTAGCGGGAGGTTCGGGGGCCAACGTCCTGACTTTC
CASSHPGLAGGSGANVLTF
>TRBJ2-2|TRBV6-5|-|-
TGTGCCAGCAGTTACCCCAGGGAGGCCGGGGAGCTGTTTTTT
CASSYPREAGELFF
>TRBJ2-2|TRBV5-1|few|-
TGCGCCAGCAGCCTTCCAGGGATGGGGACCGGGGAGCTGTTTTTT
CASSLPGMGTGELFF
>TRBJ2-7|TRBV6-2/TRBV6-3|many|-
TGTGCCAGCAGCATAGCGGAGGGCTACGAGCAGTACTTC
CASSIAEGYEQYF
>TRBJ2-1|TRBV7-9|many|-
TGTGCCAGCAGCTTAAATCGGGACAATGAGCAGTTCTTC
CASSLNRDNEQFF
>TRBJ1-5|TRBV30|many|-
TGTGCCTGGAGTGTACAGGGAAGGTTTCCCCAGCATTTT
CAWSVQGRFPQHF
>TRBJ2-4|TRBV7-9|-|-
TGTGCCAGCAGCTCCATAGGGGGGGTTGAAAGCATTCAGTACTTC
CASSSIGGVESIQYF
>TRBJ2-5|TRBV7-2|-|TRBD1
TGTGCCAGCAGCTTAAGGGACAGGGAGATACAAGAGACCCAGTACTTC
CASSLRDREIQETQYF
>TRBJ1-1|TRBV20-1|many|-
TGCAGTGCTAGTGGTGTGAACACTGAAGCTTTCTTT
CSASGVNTEAFF
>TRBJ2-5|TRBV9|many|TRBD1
TGTGCCAGCAGCGTTTCAGGGGGCTTTACGGGGACCCAGTACTTC
CASSVSGGFTGTQYF
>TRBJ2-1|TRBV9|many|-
TGTGCCAGCAGCCCTACCCCTGGATTCCACCTATACAATGAGCAGTTCTTC
CASSPTPGFHLYNEQFF
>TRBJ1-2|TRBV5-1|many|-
TGCGCCAGCAGCCAGGGGAAGGCCTATGGCTACACCTTC
CASSQGKAYGYTF
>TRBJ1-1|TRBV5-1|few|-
TGCGCCAGCAGCTTGGCCGCGCAGGGATCCGACCGGAACACTGAAGCTTTCTTT
CASSLAAQGSDRNTEAFF
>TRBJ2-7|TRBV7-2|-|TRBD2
TGTGCCAGCAACCTGGGGGGGAGCTCCTACGAGCAGTACTTC
CASNLGGSSYEQYF
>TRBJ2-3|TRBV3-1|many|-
TGTGCCAGCAGCCTCGGGGCAGGGGGGGACACAGATACGCAGTATTTT
CASSLGAGGDTDTQYF
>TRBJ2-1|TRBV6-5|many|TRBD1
TGTGCCAGCATTCGCAGGGGGTACCATGAGCAGTTCTTC
CASIRRGYHEQFF
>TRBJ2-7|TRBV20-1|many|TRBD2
TGCAGTGCTCAGACTAGCGGGAGCCTCTACGAGCAGTACTTC
CSAQTSGSLYEQYF
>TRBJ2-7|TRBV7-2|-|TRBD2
TGTACCAGCAGCTTAGTAGCGGGAGGGACCTACGAGCAGTACTTC
CTSSLVAGGTYEQYF
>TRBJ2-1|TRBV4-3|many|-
TGCGCCAGCAGCCAAGTTTCGCGGGCGGACAATGAGCAGTTCTTC
CASSQVSRADNEQFF
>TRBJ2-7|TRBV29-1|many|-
TGCAGCGTAAAGGGGGTTGAGTTTTCCGAGCAGTACTTC
CSVKGVEFSEQYF
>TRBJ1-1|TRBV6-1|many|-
TGTGCCGCTCGAGAGGGGGAAGCTTTCTTT
CAAREGEAFF